This T cell receptor beta chain comes out of a study of OX40 agonist ivuxolimab in advanced cancers. Findings and caveats of the study: Researchers report that CD8+ T cells had, on average, more expanded clones than CD4+. At 0.1 to 3.0 mg/kg, CD4+ and CD8+ blood T cells expanded clonally by week 6.

Assay used: immunoSEQ multiplex PCR; TCRdb lists only in-frame clones, some missing. This table holds about 54,000 clones, about four fifths found once. With regard to this clone: The antigen is undetermined.

V gave up 2 bases and J gave up 6 bases, with 25 bases separating them. The CDR3 totals 18 residues. Germline CDR1 and CDR2: MNHEY and SMNVEV (reference sequence). The chain employs TRBV27 and TRBJ1-2; no reliable D call. This receptor was obtained from an adult with an advanced solid tumor such as melanoma, head and neck, liver or kidney cancer. Specimen: CD4+ or CD8+ T cells sorted from blood, collected in a trial of the OX40 agonist ivuxolimab. The CDR3 here is CASSLLSDREGGGDGYTF. The CDR3 DNA is TGTGCCAGCAGTTTACTATCCGACCGAGAGGGAGGTGGCGATGGCTACACCTTC.